Listed here are 11 T cell receptor beta chains from one sample, sequenced in a study of neurological immune-mediated disorders. TCRdb re-analysed the 5' RACE reads in MiXCR, keeping a single row per CDR3 protein. In the table there are about 18,000 distinct CDR3 sequences, 12% to 15% of which are singletons. The sequenced sample consisted of CD4+ T cells from blood. These receptors originate from a woman aged 55-70 years with HTLV-1-associated myelopathy (HAM/TSP).

At least ten counts were recorded for this clonotype. The chain is built from TRBV5-1 and TRBJ2-7, with 10 nucleotides matching TRBD1. CDR1 is SGHRS and CDR2 is YFSETQ in the germline V gene. With 3 bases clipped from V and 6 bases from J, the junction kept 6 bases outside the gene matches. The CDR3 extends over 14 amino acids. The CDR3 DNA is TGCGCCAGCAGCTCAGCCGGGACAGGGGTCGAGCAGTACTTC. Amino acid sequence: CASSSAGTGVEQYF.

Details on this clonotype: This may arise from a read error, as a much more abundant clone is one base away. The chain employs TRBV18 and TRBJ2-2; D gene unclear. Trimming removed 5 bases from V and 3 bases from J, with 13 bases in between. The CDR3 contains 15 residues. Germline loops: CDR1 KGHSH, CDR2 LQKENI. The CDR3 region is CASSAIEVHTGELFF. Written as DNA, the CDR3 is TGTGCCAGCTCAGCAATCGAGGTCCACACCGGGGAGCTGTTTTTT.

This clonotype appeared many times. The rearrangement joins TRBV6-2 or TRBV6-3 to TRBJ1-4; tentative D call: TRBD1 (6 bases). In germline, CDR1 is MNHEY, CDR2 SVGEGT. Trimming removed 6 bases from V and 3 bases from J, with 11 bases in between. CDR3 length: 14 amino acids. CDR3 in amino acids: CASSRGQPNEKLFF. The CDR3 coding sequence is TGTGCCAGCAGCCGTGGACAGCCTAATGAAAAACTGTTTTTT.

In this sample, this clonotype turned up many times. V usage is TRBV27 and J usage is TRBJ2-2; the match to TRBD2 covers 8 bases. Germline CDR1 and CDR2: MNHEY and SMNVEV (reference sequence). This CDR3 spans 14 amino acids. The V and J ends lost 6 bases and 0 bases, in that order; junction bases with no gene match: 0. The DNA of the CDR3 is TGTGCCAGCAGGGGACTAGCGAACACCGGGGAGCTGTTTTTT. The encoded protein is CASRGLANTGELFF.

The sample holds many counts of this clonotype. The rearrangement joins TRBV7-2 to TRBJ1-3; D remains unclear. Trimming shortened V by 1 base and J by 3 bases, and 4 bases separated the two germline ends. The CDR3 spans 13 residues. Germline V gives CDR1 SGHTA, CDR2 FQGNSA. The CDR3 DNA reads TGTGCCAGCAGCTTAGGGATTGGAAACACCATATATTTT. Residues: CASSLGIGNTIYF.

This clonotype came up many times. The V and J genes are TRBV20-1 and TRBJ2-5, with 8 nucleotides matching TRBD1. The V and J ends lost 6 bases and 0 bases, in that order; junction bases with no gene match: 6. The CDR3 extends over 14 amino acids. Germline V gene lookup returns CDR1 DFQATT and CDR2 SNEGSKA (reference sequence). The CDR3 bases are TGCAGTGCATTGACAGGGGAGTACCAAGAGACCCAGTACTTC. Translating it yields CSALTGEYQETQYF.

This clonotype was detected ten times or more. The J gene is TRBJ2-1, the V gene TRBV29-1; D may be TRBD2 (5 bases). CDR1 is SQVTM, CDR2 ANQGSEA, per germline. Deletions cut 5 bases from V and 5 bases from J, with 16 bases between. The CDR3 spans 14 residues. Written as DNA, the CDR3 is TGCAGCGTTCGGCAGTGGGAGAGGAACAATGAGCAGTTCTTC. It is translated as CSVRQWERNNEQFF.

This clonotype was recorded many times. Written as DNA, the CDR3 is TGTGCCAGCAGCTCTAAGCGGGGGCCTCAAAACATTCAGTACTTC. Translation gives CASSSKRGPQNIQYF. The chain employs TRBV7-2 and TRBJ2-4; 8 bases match TRBD2. V shed 4 bases, J shed 5 bases, and the junction held 7 bases outside the gene matches. From germline, CDR1 is SGHTA and CDR2 FQGNSA. This CDR3 spans 15 amino acids.

This clonotype occurred many times. The J gene is TRBJ2-3, the V gene TRBV29-1; 9 positions agree with TRBD2. With 4 bases clipped from V and 2 bases from J, the junction kept 10 bases outside the gene matches. Germline V gene sequence: CDR1 SQVTM, CDR2 ANQGSEA. The CDR3 loop spans 16 amino acids. The CDR3 is CSVAISTSGYTDTQYF. For the CDR3, the DNA is TGCAGCGTTGCCATATCGACTAGCGGTTACACAGATACGCAGTATTTT.

This clonotype has a count of ten or more. This chain joins TRBV29-1 and TRBJ1-2, with TRBD1 as a possible D gene (5 bases). The CDR3 is 15 amino acids. Germline V gene sequence: CDR1 SQVTM, CDR2 ANQGSEA. V was clipped by 4 bases and J by 0 bases, with 15 bases between them. Here the CDR3 reads CSVAVGAGTNYGYTF. The CDR3 coding sequence is TGCAGCGTTGCGGTCGGTGCAGGGACTAACTATGGCTACACCTTC.

This clonotype has ten or more counts. This rearrangement joins TRBV20-1 to TRBJ2-3, with TRBD2 as a possible D gene (6 bases). Germline V gene sequence: CDR1 DFQATT, CDR2 SNEGSKA (reference sequence). Trimming cost V 5 bases and J 4 bases, with 13 bases left between them. The CDR3 has 13 residues. CDR3 nucleotide sequence: TGCAGTGCTCAAGCGGTAGCGGCAGATACGCAGTATTTT. This gives the protein CSAQAVAADTQYF.